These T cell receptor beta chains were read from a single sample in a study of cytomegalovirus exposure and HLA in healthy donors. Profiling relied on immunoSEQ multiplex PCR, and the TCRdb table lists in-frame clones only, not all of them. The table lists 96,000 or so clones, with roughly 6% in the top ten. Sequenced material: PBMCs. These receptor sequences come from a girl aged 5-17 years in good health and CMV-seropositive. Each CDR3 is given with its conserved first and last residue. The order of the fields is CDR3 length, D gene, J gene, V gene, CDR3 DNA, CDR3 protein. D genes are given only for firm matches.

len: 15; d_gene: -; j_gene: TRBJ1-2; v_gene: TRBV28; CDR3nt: TGTGCCAGCGGAGTTTTGGATGGCAGGGCCGAATTGGAAACCTTC; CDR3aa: CASGVLDGRAELETF
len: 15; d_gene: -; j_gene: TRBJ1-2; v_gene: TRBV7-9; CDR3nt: TGTGCCAGCAGGAAAAGGGTCCAGGGGAAATTTGGCTACACCTTC; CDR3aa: CASRKRVQGKFGYTF
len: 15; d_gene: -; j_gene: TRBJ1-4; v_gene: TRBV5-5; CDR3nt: TGTGCCAGCAGCCATCCAGCCGGGGGTTTCGAAAAACTGTTTTTT; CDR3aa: CASSHPAGGFEKLFF
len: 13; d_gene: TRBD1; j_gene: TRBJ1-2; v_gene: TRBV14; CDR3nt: TGTGCCAGCAGCCAAGTGACAGGGAGTGGCTACACCTTC; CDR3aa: CASSQVTGSGYTF
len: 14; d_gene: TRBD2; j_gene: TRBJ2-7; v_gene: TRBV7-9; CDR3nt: TGTGCCAGCAGCTCAACTAGCGGCGCCTACGAGCAGTACTTC; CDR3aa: CASSSTSGAYEQYF
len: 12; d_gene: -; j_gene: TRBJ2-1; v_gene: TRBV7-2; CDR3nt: TGTGCCAGCAGCCCCTCCAGAATTGAGCAGTTCTTC; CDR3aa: CASSPSRIEQFF
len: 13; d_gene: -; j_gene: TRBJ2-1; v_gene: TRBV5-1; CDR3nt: TGCGCCAGCAGCGAGACAGATTACAATGAGCAGTTCTTC; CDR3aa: CASSETDYNEQFF
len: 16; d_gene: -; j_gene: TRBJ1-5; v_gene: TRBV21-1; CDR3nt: TGTGCCAGCAGCAAAGGGGGACAGGGGTTTGATCAGCCCCAGCATTTT; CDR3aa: CASSKGGQGFDQPQHF
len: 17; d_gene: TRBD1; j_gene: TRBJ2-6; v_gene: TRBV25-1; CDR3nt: TGTGCCAGCAGTGATCGGACAGGGTACTCTGGGGCCAACGTCCTGACTTTC; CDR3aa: CASSDRTGYSGANVLTF
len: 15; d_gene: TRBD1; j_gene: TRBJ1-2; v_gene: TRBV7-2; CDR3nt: TGTGCCAGCAGCGCCCGGGACAGGGAAAGCTATGGCTACACCTTC; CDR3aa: CASSARDRESYGYTF
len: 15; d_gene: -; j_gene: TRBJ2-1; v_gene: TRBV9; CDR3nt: TGTGCCAGCAGCTTCGGGACATACCTTGTCGATGAGCAGTTCTTC; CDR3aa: CASSFGTYLVDEQFF
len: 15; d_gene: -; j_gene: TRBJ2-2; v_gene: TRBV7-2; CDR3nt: TGTGCCAGCAGCTTAGTTCAACTAGCAGCCGGGGAGCTGTTTTTT; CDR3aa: CASSLVQLAAGELFF